The sequence of this T cell receptor beta chain was determined in a study of blood T cell repertoires in COVID-19. Turning to the study itself: The origin of the acute and convalescent COVID-19 samples was the United States, Italy and Spain.

Original methodology: Estimates of nucleated cell counts were drawn from the amplification of reference gene primers. Using immunoSEQ multiplex PCR, the repertoire was profiled, and TCRdb retains in-frame clones only, with some absent. The V and J calls and clone size are taken from that table; D and trimming were inferred from the DNA. The sample shows some 80,000 clones, around 80% of them seen only once. Germline values: CDR1 GTSNPN, CDR2 SVGIG (reference sequence). Trimming removed 2 bases from V and 5 bases from J, with 12 bases in between. The CDR3 runs 13 residues. V gene TRBV30 combines with J gene TRBJ2-5; weak D call: TRBD1 (5 bases). The sample comprised peripheral blood. This TCR came from a man at least 80 years old with acute or convalescent COVID-19. As DNA, the CDR3 is TGTGCCTGGAGTTTCAGGGTTGGGGAGACCCAGTACTTC. It yields the protein CAWSFRVGETQYF.